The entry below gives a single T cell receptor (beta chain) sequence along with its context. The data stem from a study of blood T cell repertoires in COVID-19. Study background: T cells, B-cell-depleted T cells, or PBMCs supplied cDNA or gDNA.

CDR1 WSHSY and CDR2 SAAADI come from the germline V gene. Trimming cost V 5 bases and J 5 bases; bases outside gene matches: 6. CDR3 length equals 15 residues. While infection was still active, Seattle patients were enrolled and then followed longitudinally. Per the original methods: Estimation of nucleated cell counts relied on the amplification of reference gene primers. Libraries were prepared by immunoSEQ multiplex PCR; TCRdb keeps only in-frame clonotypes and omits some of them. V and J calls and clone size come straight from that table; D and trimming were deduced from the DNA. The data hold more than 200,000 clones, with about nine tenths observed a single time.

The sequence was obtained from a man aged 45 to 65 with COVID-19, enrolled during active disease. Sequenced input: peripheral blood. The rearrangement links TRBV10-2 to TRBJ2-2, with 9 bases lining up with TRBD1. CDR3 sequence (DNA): TGCGCCAGCAGTCTACAGGGGGCGGGAACCGGGGAGCTGTTTTTT. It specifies CASSLQGAGTGELFF.